This TCR beta chain appears in the sequencing data of a study of cytomegalovirus exposure and HLA in healthy donors. Study-wide results and limits: Analysis performed later found more than 15,000 TCR beta sequences associated with HLA alleles at 0.05 false discovery rate. Versus the roughly 670-donor mean, an Asian-associated ancestry cluster reportedly showed fewer N-insertions in a later analysis.

At collection, donors were nominally healthy, but unrecorded immune exposures were probable. PCR used 60 Vbeta primers and 13 Jbeta primers. Libraries were prepared by immunoSEQ multiplex PCR; TCRdb keeps only in-frame clonotypes and omits some of them. The sample lists approximately 160,000 clones; roughly 80% were seen once. On this clone itself: Antigen specificity is unknown.

CDR1 is MGHDK and CDR2 is SYGVNS in the germline V gene. V trimming: 7 bases; J trimming: 5 bases; junction bases outside the gene matches: 5. CDR3 length: 13 amino acids. The TCR originated in a human donor in good health. The sample was PBMCs. V gene TRBV25-1 combines with J gene TRBJ1-5, with 7 bases identical to TRBD1. The CDR3 loop reads CASNDRADQPQHF. The CDR3 DNA is TGTGCCAGCAATGACAGGGCTGATCAGCCCCAGCATTTT. The variable domain in full, with the rest retrieved from reference TRBV25-1 and TRBJ1-5, is EADIYQTPRYLVIGTGKKITLECSQTMGHDKMYWYQQDPGMELHLIHYSYGVNSTEKGDLSSESTVSRIRTEHFPLTLESARPSHTSQYLCASNDRADQPQHFGDGTRLSIL.